The 30 T cell receptor beta chains listed next were all sequenced from one sample in a study of patients and donors after allogeneic stem cell transplantation. TCRdb analysed the RT-PCR reads with MiXCR anew, one entry per CDR3 protein. The sample lists about 410,000 distinct CDR3 sequences; around 16% were seen once. The sequenced sample consisted of blood, either unsorted or a sorted T cell fraction (not recorded which). These receptors originate from a human donor who was either an allogeneic HSCT recipient or a stem cell or donor lymphocyte infusion donor (not recorded which). It is not recorded whose cells these are; they may come from a transplant donor.

The sample holds many counts of this clonotype. V usage is TRBV12-3 or TRBV12-4 and J usage is TRBJ2-1; 11 positions agree with TRBD1. Unmatched junction bases numbered 3, after V lost 4 bases and J lost 4 bases. This CDR3 is 15 amino acids long. CDR3 DNA: TGTGCCAGCAGTTCCCGGGACAGGGGGTACAATGAGCAGTTCTTC. Its protein is CASSSRDRGYNEQFF.

This clonotype was picked up a small number of times. The chain links TRBV4-1 to TRBJ1-1; D not certain. V lost 1 base and J 4 bases, leaving 10 bases between the germline ends. The CDR3 covers 14 residues. Looked up from germline, CDR1 is MGHRA and CDR2 is YSYEKL. The CDR3 sequence is CASSQVSWGTEAFF. The CDR3 bases are TGCGCCAGCAGCCAAGTCTCCTGGGGCACTGAAGCTTTCTTT.

This clonotype appeared a few times. The V call is TRBV29-1, the J call TRBJ2-5, with D tentatively TRBD1 (6 bases). From germline, CDR1 is SQVTM and CDR2 ANQGSEA. The CDR3 spans 13 residues. Trimming cost V 6 bases and J 1 base, with 12 bases left between them. The CDR3 DNA sequence: TGCAGCGTCACAGGGAACTCCCAAGAGACCCAGTACTTC. Its protein product is CSVTGNSQETQYF.

This chain links TRBV27 with TRBJ1-1; unclear D gene. The CDR3 sequence is 13 residues long. V was cut by 3 bases and J by 11 bases, with 16 bases left in between. CDR1 and CDR2 (germline): MNHEY, SMNVEV (reference sequence). Here the CDR3 DNA reads TGTGCCAGCAGTTTTAGGGAGGGTAGCAGGGCTTTCTTT. It codes for CASSFREGSRAFF.

The rearrangement links TRBV12-3 or TRBV12-4 to TRBJ2-7; a weak D match, TRBD1 (5 bases). CDR3 length: 12 amino acids. V lost 4 bases, J lost 7 bases, and 11 bases lay in between. DNA of the CDR3: TGTGCCAGCAGTTCGCAGGGATGGGAGCAGTACTTC. Translation gives CASSSQGWEQYF.

This clonotype occurred many times. The chain couples TRBV12-3 or TRBV12-4 to TRBJ2-1, with D hard to call. V lost 7 bases and J 0 bases, leaving 10 bases between the germline ends. The CDR3 loop spans 14 amino acids. The CDR3 reads CASTEKHSYNEQFF. CDR3 sequence (DNA): TGTGCCAGCACCGAGAAACACTCCTACAATGAGCAGTTCTTC.

The chain is built from TRBV5-1 and TRBJ2-3; tentative D call: TRBD1 (6 bases). Trimming cost V 5 bases and J 6 bases, with 10 bases left between them. The CDR3 runs to 12 residues. Germline lookup yields CDR1 SGHRS and CDR2 YFSETQ. The CDR3 coding sequence is TGCGCCAGCAGTGATAGGGGGGATACGCAGTATTTT. It is translated as CASSDRGDTQYF.

This clonotype occurred many times. The gene calls are TRBV12-3 or TRBV12-4 and TRBJ2-7, with D tentatively TRBD1 or TRBD2 (5 bases each). The CDR3 extends over 13 amino acids. Trimming pared 6 bases from V and 1 base from J, leaving 10 bases between. In DNA form, the CDR3 reads TGTGCCAGCAGCTCCGGGGCATCCTACGAGCAGTACTTC. Translating it yields CASSSGASYEQYF.

This chain uses TRBV27 with TRBJ2-7; the D is unclear. V lost 3 bases and J 4 bases, leaving 10 bases between the germline ends. CDR1 is MNHEY and CDR2 is SMNVEV in the germline V gene (reference sequence). There are 13 residues in the CDR3. The CDR3: CASSFGSNYEQYF. CDR3 bases: TGTGCCAGCAGTTTCGGATCTAATTACGAGCAGTACTTC.

The chain carries TRBV7-8 and TRBJ2-1, with D tentatively TRBD1 (6 bases). The V end lost 1 base, the J end lost 1 base, and 8 bases lay between the germline ends. The CDR3 has 15 residues. Looked up from germline, CDR1 is SGHVS and CDR2 is FQNEAQ. The CDR3 coding sequence is TGTGCCAGCAGCTTAGGACAGGTGTCCTACAATGAGCAGTTCTTC. Translating it yields CASSLGQVSYNEQFF.

V usage is TRBV6-1 and J usage is TRBJ2-3; D is undetermined. CDR3 length equals 14 residues. Trimming removed 1 base from V and 0 bases from J, with 5 bases in between. From germline, CDR1 is MNHNS and CDR2 SASEGT. The CDR3 DNA reads as TGTGCCAGCAGTGAAGGTTACAGCACAGATACGCAGTATTTT. This sequence encodes CASSEGYSTDTQYF.

The chain uses TRBV5-1 and TRBJ1-1; perhaps TRBD1 as D (5 bases). Trimming stripped 4 bases from V and 6 bases from J, with 19 bases between. The length of the CDR3 is 15 residues. CDR1 SGHRS and CDR2 YFSETQ come from the germline V gene. The DNA of the CDR3 is TGCGCCAGCAGCGGCACAGGTCTGGGTGGCTCTGAAGCTTTCTTT. As protein: CASSGTGLGGSEAFF.

The chain combines TRBV28 with TRBJ2-3; 8 bases align to TRBD2. CDR3 length: 20 amino acids. With 7 bases clipped from V and 0 bases from J, the junction kept 21 bases outside the gene matches. Germline CDR1 is MDHEN and CDR2 is SYDVKM. The CDR3 loop reads CASTPFPDHGTRVSTDTQYF. The CDR3 DNA follows: TGTGCCAGCACCCCTTTTCCGGACCACGGGACTAGAGTTAGCACAGATACGCAGTATTTT.

This clonotype was observed many times. This chain's CDR3 is CASSGLQGAGITEAFF. In DNA, the CDR3 is TGCGCCAGCAGTGGCCTACAGGGGGCTGGTATCACTGAAGCTTTCTTT. The rearrangement links TRBV5-1 to TRBJ1-1, with 9 bases matching TRBD1. Germline V lookup: CDR1 SGHRS, CDR2 YFSETQ. There are 16 residues in the CDR3. With V trimmed by 5 bases and J by 4 bases, 12 bases remained unmatched.

The chain links TRBV9 to TRBJ2-1, with 9 bases fitting TRBD1. This CDR3 region has 15 residues. After removal of 3 bases from V and 2 bases from J, the junction contained 3 bases not matched to a gene. Germline loops: CDR1 SGDLS, CDR2 YYNGEE. The CDR3 DNA reads TGTGCCAGCAGCGCCGGGACAGGGACCTACAATGAGCAGTTCTTC. Translated, it gives CASSAGTGTYNEQFF.

The chain has TRBV2 and TRBJ2-7, with 7 bases aligning to TRBD1. The CDR3 runs 16 residues. Germline V lookup: CDR1 SNHLY, CDR2 FYNNEI. Losses at the gene ends were 6 bases for V and 4 bases for J; bases not matched to a gene: 15. The CDR3 DNA follows: TGTGCCAGCAGGACCTCGGACAGGCCGGTCGTATACGAGCAGTACTTC. Translation: CASRTSDRPVVYEQYF.

This clonotype came up a few times. The chain has TRBV12-3 or TRBV12-4 and TRBJ2-7; 7 bases fit TRBD1. The J segment lost 0 bases and the V segment lost 4 bases, leaving 6 bases of the junction unmatched. The CDR3 runs 15 residues. The CDR3 DNA sequence: TGTGCCAGCAGTTACTCCGGGACAGTCTCCTACGAGCAGTACTTC. Translation gives CASSYSGTVSYEQYF.

The count of this clonotype is one. The chain links TRBV3-1 to TRBJ2-5; weak D call: TRBD2 (6 bases). Germline assignment: CDR1 LGHDT and CDR2 YNNKEL (reference sequence). The CDR3 runs to 16 residues. V was trimmed by 0 bases and J by 4 bases, leaving 15 bases between them. The DNA of the CDR3 is TGTGCCAGCAGCCAAGAAGGACGGAGGAGGGCAGAGACCCAGTACTTC. As protein: CASSQEGRRRAETQYF.

This clonotype was counted many times. The gene calls are TRBV12-3 or TRBV12-4 and TRBJ1-2, with D unclear. The CDR3 runs to 11 residues. Trimming took 8 bases from V and 4 from J, leaving 8 bases between them. The CDR3 nucleotides read TGTGCCAGCGGGAGGGTCTATGGCTACACCTTC. It specifies CASGRVYGYTF.

In this sample, this clonotype turned up a few times. This sequence joins TRBV20-1 and TRBJ2-5; tentatively, D is TRBD1 or TRBD2 (5 bases each). CDR1 is DFQATT, CDR2 SNEGSKA, per germline (reference sequence). V was shortened by 5 bases and J by 5 bases, with 18 bases between the two germline ends. The CDR3 has 14 amino acids. CDR3 bases: TGCAGTGCTGAGGGGCGGGCGACGGGGGAGACCCAGTACTTC. This encodes CSAEGRATGETQYF.

The V call is TRBV20-1, the J call TRBJ2-3; 14 nucleotides line up with TRBD2. CDR1 is DFQATT, CDR2 SNEGSKA, per germline (reference sequence). This CDR3 is built from 14 residues. DNA for the CDR3: TGCAGCTTGGGACTAGCGGGAGTATCAGATACGCAGTATTTT. Residues: CSLGLAGVSDTQYF.

The rearrangement uses TRBV5-1 and TRBJ2-1; D may be TRBD1 or TRBD2 (7 bases each). CDR3 size: 17 residues. CDR1 is SGHRS and CDR2 is YFSETQ in the germline V gene. Trimming left V 3 bases short and J 3 bases short, with 19 bases between. CDR3 amino acids: CASSYPGEGANYNEQFF. In nucleotides, the CDR3 is TGCGCCAGCAGCTACCCGGGGGAGGGGGCTAACTACAATGAGCAGTTCTTC.

The chain links TRBV4-1 to TRBJ2-2; 7 nucleotides agree with TRBD2. V lost 7 bases, J lost 1 base, and 12 bases stayed unmatched. Germline loops: CDR1 MGHRA, CDR2 YSYEKL. The CDR3 spans 17 residues. The CDR3 bases are TGCGCCAGCACCGCAATCCCACTAGCGTGGAACACCGGGGAGCTGTTTTTT. It specifies CASTAIPLAWNTGELFF.

This clonotype was picked up a small number of times. J is TRBJ2-2 and V is TRBV20-1, with 10 nucleotides matching TRBD2. V dropped 4 bases and J dropped 3; count of bases not matched to a gene: 5. The CDR3 has 15 residues. Germline loops: CDR1 DFQATT, CDR2 SNEGSKA (reference sequence). The CDR3 reads CSATVAGGYTGELFF. The CDR3 DNA reads TGCAGTGCTACGGTAGCGGGGGGCTACACCGGGGAGCTGTTTTTT.

Written as DNA, the CDR3 is TGTGCCAGCAGTTTATGGCGGGGGGGCGAAAATGAGCAGTTCTTC. Translation: CASSLWRGGENEQFF. The chain combines TRBV12-3 or TRBV12-4 with TRBJ2-1; TRBD2 aligns across 9 bases. With V trimmed by 2 bases and J by 7 bases, 6 bases remained unmatched. The CDR3 is made up of 15 amino acids.

This clonotype was counted only a few times. The V gene is TRBV5-6, the J gene TRBJ1-1; no firm D call. Germline V gene data show CDR1 as SGHDT and CDR2 as YYEEEE. Trimming removed 4 bases from V and 2 bases from J, with 15 bases in between. The CDR3 covers 15 residues. The CDR3 reads CASSPWWRDNTEAFF. The CDR3 nucleotides read TGTGCCAGCAGCCCTTGGTGGCGAGATAACACTGAAGCTTTCTTT.

This clonotype turned up a few times. V is TRBV19 and J is TRBJ2-7; 7 positions agree with TRBD2. Germline assignment: CDR1 LNHDA and CDR2 SQIVND (reference sequence). Trimming cost V 5 bases and J 1 base; bases outside gene matches: 14. The CDR3 length is 17 residues. Here the CDR3 DNA reads TGTGCCAGTAGTCCCCTCGGAGCGGGAATTGGGTCCTACGAGCAGTACTTC. Translating it yields CASSPLGAGIGSYEQYF. Based on the CDR3 plus reference TRBV19 and TRBJ2-7, the full variable domain is DGGITQSPKYLFRKEGQNVTLSCEQNLNHDAMYWYRQDPGQGLRLIYYSQIVNDFQKGDIAEGYSVSREKKESFPLTVTSAQKNPTAFYLCASSPLGAGIGSYEQYFGPGTRLTVT.

The chain recombines TRBV7-9 with TRBJ2-1; 11 bases are shared with TRBD2. This CDR3 spans 15 amino acids. CDR1 is SEHNR, CDR2 FQNEAQ, per germline (reference sequence). The V segment lost 0 bases and the J segment 6 bases; nucleotides outside the gene matches: 1. The CDR3 nucleotides are TGTGCCAGCAGCTTAGCGGGACTAGCGGTCAATGAGCAGTTCTTC. It specifies CASSLAGLAVNEQFF. The entire variable domain, with the rest obtained from reference TRBV7-9 and TRBJ2-1, is as follows: DTGVSQNPRHKITKRGQNVTFRCDPISEHNRLYWYRQTLGQGPEFLTYFQNEAQLEKSRLLSDRFSAERPKGSFSTLEIQRTEQGDSAMYLCASSLAGLAVNEQFFGPGTRLTVL.

This rearrangement joins TRBV7-2 to TRBJ2-1, with 7 bases matching TRBD2. The V segment lost 1 base and the J segment 9 bases; nucleotides outside the gene matches: 12. The CDR3 is made up of 16 amino acids. The germline CDR1 and CDR2 sequences are SGHTA and FQGNSA. In DNA, the CDR3 is TGTGCCAGCAGCTTAGTCCGGAGGGGAACGGGGGGTGAGCAGTTCTTC. Translated: CASSLVRRGTGGEQFF.

This CDR3 is CSASTGTYADTQYF. Here the CDR3 DNA reads TGCAGTGCTAGTACTGGGACGTACGCAGATACGCAGTATTTT. The chain links TRBV20-1 to TRBJ2-3, with D perhaps assigned TRBD1 or TRBD2 (5 bases each). The CDR3 length is 14 residues. The ends were cut back, 3 bases at V and 4 bases at J, with 14 bases in the middle. Germline V gene sequence: CDR1 DFQATT, CDR2 SNEGSKA (reference sequence).